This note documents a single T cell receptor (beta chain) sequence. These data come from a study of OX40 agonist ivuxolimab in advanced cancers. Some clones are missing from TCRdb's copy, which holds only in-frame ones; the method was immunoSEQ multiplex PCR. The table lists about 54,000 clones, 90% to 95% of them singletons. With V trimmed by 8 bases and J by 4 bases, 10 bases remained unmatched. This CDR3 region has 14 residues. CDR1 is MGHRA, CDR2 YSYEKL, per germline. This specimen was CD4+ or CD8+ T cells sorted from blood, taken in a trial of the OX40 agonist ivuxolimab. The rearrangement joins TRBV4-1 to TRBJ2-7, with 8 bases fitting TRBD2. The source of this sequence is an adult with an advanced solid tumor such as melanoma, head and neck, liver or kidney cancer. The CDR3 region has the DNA TGCGCCAGCTCCGGGCTAGCGGGCTCTTACGAGCAGTACTTC. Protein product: CASSGLAGSYEQYF.